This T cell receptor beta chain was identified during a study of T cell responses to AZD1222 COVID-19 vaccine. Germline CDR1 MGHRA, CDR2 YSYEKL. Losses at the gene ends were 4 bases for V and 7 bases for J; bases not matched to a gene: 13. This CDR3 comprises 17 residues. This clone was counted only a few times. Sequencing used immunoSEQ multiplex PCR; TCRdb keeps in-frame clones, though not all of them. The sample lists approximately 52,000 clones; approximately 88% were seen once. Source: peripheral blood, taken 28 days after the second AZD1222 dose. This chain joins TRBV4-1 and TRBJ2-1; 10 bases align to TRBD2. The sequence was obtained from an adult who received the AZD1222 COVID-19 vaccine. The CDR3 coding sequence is TGCGCCAGCAGCCGGGGCGGACTAGCGGTCCTCGGGAATGAGCAGTTCTTC. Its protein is CASSRGGLAVLGNEQFF.